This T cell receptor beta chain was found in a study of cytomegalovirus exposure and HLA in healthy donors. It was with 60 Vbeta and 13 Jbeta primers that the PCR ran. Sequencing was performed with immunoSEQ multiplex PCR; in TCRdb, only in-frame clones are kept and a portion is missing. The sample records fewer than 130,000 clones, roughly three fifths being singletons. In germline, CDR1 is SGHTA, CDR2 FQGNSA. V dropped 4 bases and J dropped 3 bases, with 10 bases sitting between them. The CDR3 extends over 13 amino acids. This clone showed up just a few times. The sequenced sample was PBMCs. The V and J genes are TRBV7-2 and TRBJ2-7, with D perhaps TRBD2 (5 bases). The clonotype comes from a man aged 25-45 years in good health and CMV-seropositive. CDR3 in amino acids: CASSSGLRYEQYF. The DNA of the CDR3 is TGTGCCAGCAGCTCCGGACTGCGCTACGAGCAGTACTTC.